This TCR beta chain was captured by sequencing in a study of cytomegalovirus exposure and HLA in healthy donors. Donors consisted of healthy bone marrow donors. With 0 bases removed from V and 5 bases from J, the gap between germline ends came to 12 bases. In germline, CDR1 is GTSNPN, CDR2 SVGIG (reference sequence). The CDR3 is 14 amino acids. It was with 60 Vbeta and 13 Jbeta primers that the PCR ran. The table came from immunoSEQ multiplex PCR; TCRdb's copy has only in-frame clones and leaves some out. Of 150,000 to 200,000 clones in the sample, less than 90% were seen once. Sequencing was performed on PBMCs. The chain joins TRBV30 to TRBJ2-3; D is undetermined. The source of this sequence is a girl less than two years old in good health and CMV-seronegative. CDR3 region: CAWSVSLGGDTQYF. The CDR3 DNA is TGTGCCTGGAGTGTATCCCTCGGTGGAGATACGCAGTATTTT.